The clone carrying this T cell receptor beta chain has only one observation. This sample is drawn from a study of blood T cell repertoires in COVID-19. Study background: Nucleic acid was either cDNA or gDNA, and it came from T cells, B-cell-depleted T cells, or PBMCs.

Germline values: CDR1 LGHDT, CDR2 YNNKEL (reference sequence). Trimming cost V 4 bases and J 5 bases; bases outside gene matches: 2. The CDR3 totals 15 residues. How the authors handled the data: Amplification of reference gene primers was used by the study to estimate nucleated cell counts. Assay used: immunoSEQ multiplex PCR; TCRdb lists only in-frame clones, some missing. V and J calls and clone size are those listed in that table; D and trimming were worked out from the DNA. The sample lists about 15,000 clones; more than 65% were seen once. Source material: peripheral blood. The TCR was taken from a woman in her fifties or sixties with active or convalescent COVID-19. The chain has TRBV3-1 (or the pseudogene TRBV3-2) and TRBJ2-1, with 13 bases identical to TRBD2. The CDR3 nucleotides read TGTGCCAGCAGCCGGACTAGCGGGAGCCACAATGAGCAGTTCTTC. Its protein product is CASSRTSGSHNEQFF.